What follows are 11 T cell receptor beta chains derived from one specimen sequenced in a study of CD8 T cells in Susac syndrome. Reverse transcription of roughly 0.5 to 1 ug RNA used random hexamers. One entry per CDR3 protein, called by TCRdb with MiXCR from the immunoSEQ multiplex PCR reads. This sample carries about 160,000 distinct CDR3 sequences, roughly 94% of them seen once, and the ten largest clones take about 0.086%. What was sequenced was CD4+ T cells from PBMCs. These receptors came from a human donor with multiple sclerosis.

The chain combines TRBV27 with TRBJ2-3, with 7 bases identical to TRBD2. V lost 1 base to trimming and J lost 3 bases; unmatched junction nucleotides: 4. CDR1 MNHEY and CDR2 SMNVEV come from the germline V gene (reference sequence). CDR3 size: 15 residues. DNA for the CDR3: TGTGCCAGCAGTTTATACAGCGGGACTACAGATACGCAGTATTTT. It is translated as CASSLYSGTTDTQYF.

The gene calls are TRBV6-1 and TRBJ2-2, with TRBD1 matching 11 bases. CDR3 size: 18 residues. Trimming cost V 5 bases and J 8 bases; bases outside gene matches: 16. CDR1 and CDR2 (germline): MNHNS, SASEGT. CDR3 sequence: CASSLSQFRTGGGGELFF. DNA for the CDR3: TGTGCCAGCAGTCTCAGCCAATTTCGGACAGGGGGCGGAGGGGAGCTGTTTTTT.

This clonotype has a single count. The chain combines TRBV20-1 with TRBJ2-1, with D possibly being TRBD2 (5 bases). The CDR3 extends over 15 amino acids. Trimming took 6 bases from V and 0 from J, leaving 15 bases between them. The germline gives CDR1 DFQATT, CDR2 SNEGSKA (reference sequence). CDR3 in amino acids: CSAIIRGLSYNEQFF. CDR3 coding DNA: TGCAGTGCCATCATACGGGGTCTCTCCTACAATGAGCAGTTCTTC.

This chain links TRBV20-1 with TRBJ2-1; 11 bases are shared with TRBD2. The V gene end was trimmed by 0 bases and the J gene end by 4 bases; junction bases not matched to a gene: 2. The CDR3 spans 15 residues. Germline V gene data show CDR1 as DFQATT and CDR2 as SNEGSKA (reference sequence). CDR3 in amino acids: CSARDLAGGYNEQFF. In DNA, the CDR3 is TGCAGTGCTAGAGATCTAGCGGGAGGTTACAATGAGCAGTTCTTC.

The chain combines TRBV3-1 with TRBJ1-1, with D unresolved. CDR3 length equals 16 residues. The germline V gene has CDR1 LGHDT and CDR2 YNNKEL (reference sequence). V shed 8 bases and J shed 0 bases, with 19 bases lying between them. The CDR3 loop is CASYSSGVSMNTEAFF. The CDR3 DNA is TGTGCCAGCTACTCAAGCGGGGTTTCCATGAACACTGAAGCTTTCTTT.

The chain links TRBV7-9 to TRBJ2-7; tentative D call: TRBD2 (5 bases). Trimming pared 7 bases from V and 5 bases from J, leaving 9 bases between. Germline V gene data show CDR1 as SEHNR and CDR2 as FQNEAQ (reference sequence). CDR3 length: 11 amino acids. In DNA form, the CDR3 reads TGTGCCAGCACCGAGGGCCACGAGCAGTACTTC. It specifies CASTEGHEQYF.

The gene calls are TRBV20-1 and TRBJ2-3; 9 bases are shared with TRBD2. The V and J ends lost 3 bases and 6 bases, in that order; junction bases with no gene match: 19. The germline CDR1 and CDR2 sequences are DFQATT and SNEGSKA (reference sequence). The CDR3 is 18 residues long. The CDR3 nucleotides read TGCAGTGCTAGCGTCCCCGAGGGGGTAGCGGGAGTCGGGGATACGCAGTATTTT. Translated, it gives CSASVPEGVAGVGDTQYF.

The chain has TRBV27 and TRBJ2-7; D unresolved. V was pared by 6 bases and J by 4 bases, with 19 bases between. Germline loops: CDR1 MNHEY, CDR2 SMNVEV (reference sequence). This CDR3 contains 15 residues. The CDR3 region is CASRVRKNVIYEQYF. CDR3 bases: TGTGCCAGCAGGGTTAGGAAGAACGTTATATACGAGCAGTACTTC.

This rearrangement joins TRBV19 to TRBJ1-1; 8 bases agree with TRBD1. The CDR3 extends over 16 amino acids. CDR1 LNHDA and CDR2 SQIVND come from the germline V gene (reference sequence). Trimming took 5 bases from V and 4 from J; bases not matched to a gene: 12. The DNA of the CDR3 is TGTGCCAGTAGTTCTGGGAGAACAGGGGGTGGCACTGAAGCTTTCTTT. This codes for CASSSGRTGGGTEAFF. The variable domain in full, completed from reference TRBV19 and TRBJ1-1, reads DGGITQSPKYLFRKEGQNVTLSCEQNLNHDAMYWYRQDPGQGLRLIYYSQIVNDFQKGDIAEGYSVSREKKESFPLTVTSAQKNPTAFYLCASSSGRTGGGTEAFFGQGTRLTVV.

V is TRBV2 and J is TRBJ2-7; 7 positions match TRBD2. The V gene's germline CDR1 is SNHLY and CDR2 FYNNEI. There are 13 residues in the CDR3. V gave up 2 bases and J gave up 5 bases; unmatched junction bases: 3. The CDR3 sequence is CASSERREHEQYF. The CDR3 DNA reads TGTGCCAGCAGTGAACGGCGGGAGCACGAGCAGTACTTC.

The V gene is TRBV19, the J gene TRBJ2-1; 9 positions match TRBD1. This CDR3 has 17 amino acids. Germline CDR1 LNHDA, CDR2 SQIVND (reference sequence). Germline trimming cut 0 bases from V and 7 bases from J; bases unmatched to any gene: 10. CDR3 DNA: TGTGCCAGTAGTATAGAGCACGCCGGGACAGGGTCGAATGAGCAGTTCTTC. Its translation: CASSIEHAGTGSNEQFF.